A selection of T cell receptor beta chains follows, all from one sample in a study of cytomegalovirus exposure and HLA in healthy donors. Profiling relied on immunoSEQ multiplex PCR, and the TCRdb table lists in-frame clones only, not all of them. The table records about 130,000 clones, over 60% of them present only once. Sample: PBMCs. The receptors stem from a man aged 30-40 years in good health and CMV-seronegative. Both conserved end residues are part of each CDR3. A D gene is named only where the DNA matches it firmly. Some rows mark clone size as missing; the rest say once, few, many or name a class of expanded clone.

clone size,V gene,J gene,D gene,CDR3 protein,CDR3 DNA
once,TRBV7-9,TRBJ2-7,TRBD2,CASSPTAGGSYEQYF,TGTGCCAGCAGCCCCACAGCGGGAGGCTCCTACGAGCAGTACTTC
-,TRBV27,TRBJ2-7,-,CASRIQPLPPYEQYF,TGTGCCAGCAGAATACAGCCCCTTCCGCCCTACGAGCAGTACTTC
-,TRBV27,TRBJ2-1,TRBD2,CASSGLAGDLDEQFF,TGTGCCAGCAGCGGACTAGCGGGAGATTTAGATGAGCAGTTCTTC
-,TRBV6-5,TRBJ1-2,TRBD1,CASTHGGGVNYGYTF,TGTGCCAGCACCCACGGAGGGGGCGTTAACTATGGCTACACCTTC
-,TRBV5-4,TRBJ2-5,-,CASSFQETQYF,TGTGCCAGCAGCTTCCAGGAGACCCAGTACTTC
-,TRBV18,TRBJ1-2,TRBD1,CASSPGTGVTEGYTF,TGTGCCAGCTCACCCGGGACAGGGGTTACGGAAGGCTACACCTTC
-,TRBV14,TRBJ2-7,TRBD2,CASSQHSGSSYEQYF,TGTGCCAGCAGCCAGCATAGCGGGAGCTCCTACGAGCAGTACTTC
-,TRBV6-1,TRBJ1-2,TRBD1,CASSTWTGDGYTF,TGTGCCAGCAGTACCTGGACAGGGGATGGCTACACCTTC
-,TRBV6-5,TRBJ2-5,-,CASRPGTPGGTQYF,TGTGCCAGCAGGCCAGGGACTCCCGGGGGGACCCAGTACTTC
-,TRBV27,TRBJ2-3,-,CASSLGVLGADTQYF,TGTGCCAGCAGTTTAGGGGTTCTAGGGGCTGATACGCAGTATTTT
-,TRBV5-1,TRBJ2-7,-,CASSLAGGEQYF,TGCGCCAGCAGCTTGGCCGGGGGCGAGCAGTACTTC
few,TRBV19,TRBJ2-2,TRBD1,CASSIRGQGSGELFF,TGTGCCAGTAGTATCCGGGGACAGGGGTCCGGGGAGCTGTTTTTT
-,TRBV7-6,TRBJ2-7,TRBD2,CASSSRLAGDYEQYF,TGTGCCAGCAGCTCCCGACTAGCGGGAGACTACGAGCAGTACTTC
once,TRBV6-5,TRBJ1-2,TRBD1,CASSDGQGWIYGYTF,TGTGCCAGCAGCGACGGACAGGGCTGGATCTATGGCTACACCTTC
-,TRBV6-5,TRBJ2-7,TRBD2,CASSYGEAGLDEQYF,TGTGCCAGCAGTTACGGAGAAGCGGGACTGGACGAGCAGTACTTC
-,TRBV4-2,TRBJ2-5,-,CASSQEWRDQETQYF,TGTGCCAGCAGCCAAGAGTGGAGGGACCAAGAGACCCAGTACTTC
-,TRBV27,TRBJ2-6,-,CASSFWTDSGANVLTF,TGTGCCAGCAGTTTCTGGACAGACTCTGGGGCCAACGTCCTGACTTTC
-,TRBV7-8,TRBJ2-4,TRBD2,CASSLGGLAGHKNIQYF,TGTGCCAGCAGCTTAGGGGGACTAGCGGGCCACAAAAACATTCAGTACTTC
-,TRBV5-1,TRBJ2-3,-,CASSLEAGVTDTQYF,TGCGCCAGCAGCTTGGAGGCAGGGGTGACAGATACGCAGTATTTT
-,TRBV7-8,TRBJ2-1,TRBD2,CASSVTSGSTYNEQFF,TGTGCCAGCAGCGTAACTAGCGGGAGTACCTACAATGAGCAGTTCTTC
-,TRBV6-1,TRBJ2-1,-,CASSEAFRAYNEQFF,TGTGCCAGCAGTGAAGCGTTCCGAGCCTACAATGAGCAGTTCTTC
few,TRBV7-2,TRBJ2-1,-,CASSLARLYEQFF,TGTGCCAGCAGCTTGGCTAGGCTATATGAGCAGTTCTTC
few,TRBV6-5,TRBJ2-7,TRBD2,CASSYDGSGSGKQYF,TGTGCCAGCAGTTACGATGGGAGCGGGAGCGGTAAGCAGTACTTC
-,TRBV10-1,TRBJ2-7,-,CASSVGGVPYEQYF,TGCGCCAGCAGTGTGGGGGGAGTCCCTTACGAGCAGTACTTC
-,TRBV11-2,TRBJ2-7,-,CASSLASLSGVSYEQYF,TGTGCCAGCAGCTTAGCCTCCCTTTCGGGAGTGAGCTACGAGCAGTACTTC
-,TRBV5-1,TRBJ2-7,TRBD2,CASSLGTSGSSEQYF,TGCGCCAGCAGCTTGGGGACTAGCGGGAGTTCCGAGCAGTACTTC
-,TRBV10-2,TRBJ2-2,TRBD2,CASRDTGLAGVYTGELFF,TGCGCCAGCAGGGATACCGGACTAGCGGGAGTTTACACCGGGGAGCTGTTTTTT
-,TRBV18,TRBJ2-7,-,CASSPASAYEQYF,TGTGCCAGCTCACCGGCTAGCGCCTACGAGCAGTACTTC
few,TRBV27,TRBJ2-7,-,CASRQGAHEQYF,TGTGCCAGCAGACAGGGAGCGCACGAGCAGTACTTC
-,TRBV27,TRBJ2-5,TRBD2,CASSFGSSGYQETQYF,TGTGCCAGCAGTTTTGGGTCTAGCGGGTACCAAGAGACCCAGTACTTC
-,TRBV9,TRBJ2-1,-,CASSVSAALGVGSYNEQFF,TGTGCCAGCAGCGTATCGGCGGCCCTAGGGGTAGGCTCCTACAATGAGCAGTTCTTC
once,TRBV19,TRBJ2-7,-,CASSTLIGGNSYEQYF,TGTGCCAGTAGTACACTAATTGGCGGGAACTCCTACGAGCAGTACTTC
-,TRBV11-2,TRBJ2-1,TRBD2,CASSFGTSGYNEQFF,TGTGCCAGCAGCTTCGGGACTAGCGGGTACAATGAGCAGTTCTTC
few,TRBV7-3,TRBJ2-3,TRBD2,CASSLIPSGSTDTQYF,TGTGCCAGCAGCTTAATTCCTAGCGGAAGCACAGATACGCAGTATTTT
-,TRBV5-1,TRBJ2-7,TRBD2,CASSPHSGLAGDAFYEQYF,TGCGCCAGCAGCCCCCACTCGGGACTAGCGGGAGACGCATTCTACGAGCAGTACTTC
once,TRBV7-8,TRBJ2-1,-,CASSFSAEQFF,TGTGCCAGCAGCTTTAGCGCTGAGCAGTTCTTC
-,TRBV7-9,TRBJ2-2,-,CASSLEGANTGELFF,TGTGCCAGCAGCTTAGAGGGAGCGAACACCGGGGAGCTGTTTTTT
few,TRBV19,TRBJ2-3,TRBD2,CASSSGLAGVADTQYF,TGTGCCAGTAGTTCGGGACTAGCGGGAGTAGCAGATACGCAGTATTTT
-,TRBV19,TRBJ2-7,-,CASRTQSSGAGEQYF,TGTGCCAGTAGAACCCAATCGTCAGGGGCAGGCGAGCAGTACTTC
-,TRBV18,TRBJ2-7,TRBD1,CASSLQGYEQYF,TGTGCCAGCTCATTACAGGGGTACGAGCAGTACTTC
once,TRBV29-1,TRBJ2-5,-,CSVPRAGETQYF,TGCAGCGTTCCCAGGGCAGGAGAGACCCAGTACTTC
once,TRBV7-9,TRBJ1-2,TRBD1,CASSPPETGGHGYTF,TGTGCCAGCAGCCCACCAGAGACAGGGGGCCATGGCTACACCTTC
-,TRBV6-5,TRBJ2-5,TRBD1,CASSYSGTGRETQYF,TGTGCCAGCAGTTACTCCGGGACAGGGAGGGAGACCCAGTACTTC
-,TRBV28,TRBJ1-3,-,CASSFSVLSGNTIYF,TGTGCCAGCAGTTTTAGTGTTCTCTCTGGAAACACCATATATTTT